What follows is one T cell receptor (beta chain) and its context. Its cognate antigen is unknown. This sample was included in a study of T-cell reconstitution after alpha-beta-depleted transplantation in children. It was with unique molecular identifiers that the TCRbeta library was prepared. TCRdb analysed the PCR reads with MiXCR anew, one entry per CDR3 protein. The table records 80,000 to 100,000 distinct CDR3 sequences, about 25% of them present only once. General study findings and limits: A year post-transplant, T-cell counts and diversity derived mostly from newly produced T cells. TCRbeta diversity was high at day 60 in some patients (a result of surviving recipient T cells and thymic progenitors).

This clonotype was obtained from a boy between 2 and 15 years old with acute lymphoblastic leukemia, due to receive a stem cell transplant. This specimen was PBMCs, taken before TCRalphabeta/CD19-depleted stem cell transplant.

As DNA, the CDR3 is TGCGCCAGCAGCCAAGAAACGGCAGAGTATAGCAATCAGCCCCAGCATTTT. As protein: CASSQETAEYSNQPQHF. This chain links TRBV4-1 with TRBJ1-5; D gene uncertain. CDR3 size: 17 residues. V was trimmed by 0 bases and J by 0 bases, leaving 12 bases between them. Germline CDR1 reads MGHRA; CDR2 reads YSYEKL.